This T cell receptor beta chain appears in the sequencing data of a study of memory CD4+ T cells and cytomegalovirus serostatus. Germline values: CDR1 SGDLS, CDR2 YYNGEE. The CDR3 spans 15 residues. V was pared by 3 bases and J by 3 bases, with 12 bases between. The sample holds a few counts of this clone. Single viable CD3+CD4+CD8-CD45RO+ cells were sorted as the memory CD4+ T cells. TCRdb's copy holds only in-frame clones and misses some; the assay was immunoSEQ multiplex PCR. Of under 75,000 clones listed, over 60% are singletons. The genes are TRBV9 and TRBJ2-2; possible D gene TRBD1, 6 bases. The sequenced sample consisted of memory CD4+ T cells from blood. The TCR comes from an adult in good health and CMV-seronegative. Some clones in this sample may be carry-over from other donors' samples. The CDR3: CASSAGDTYTGELFF. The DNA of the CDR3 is TGTGCCAGCAGCGCCGGGGACACCTACACCGGGGAGCTGTTTTTT.